The next 7 T cell receptor beta chains were all read from a single sample in a study of shared clonotypes between healthy human individuals. Data came from immunoSEQ multiplex PCR; TCRdb stores just in-frame clones and leaves some out. The sample shows some 2.3 million clones, 90% to 95% of them seen only once. The specimen sequenced was naive CD4+ T cells from PBMCs. The sample's subset: CD45RA+ positively selected. Receptor source: a man younger than 30 in good health. Some clones in this sample may be carry-over from other donors' samples.

The chain combines TRBV28 with TRBJ2-6; possible D gene TRBD1, 5 bases. The CDR3 length is 16 residues. The V end lost 7 bases, the J end lost 0 bases, and 13 bases lay between the germline ends. Germline-derived CDR1 and CDR2 are MDHEN and SYDVKM. The CDR3 is CASTPRGYSGANVLTF. CDR3 sequence (DNA): TGTGCCAGCACCCCAAGGGGATACTCTGGGGCCAACGTCCTGACTTTC.

V and J are TRBV2 and TRBJ2-7, with D possibly TRBD2 on 5 matching bases. Germline lookup yields CDR1 SNHLY and CDR2 FYNNEI. The CDR3 is made up of 13 amino acids. V was pared by 11 bases and J by 3 bases, with 17 bases between. CDR3 loop: CAAQSRVNYEQYF. As DNA, the CDR3 is TGTGCCGCCCAGTCGAGGGTAAACTACGAGCAGTACTTC.

The chain is built from TRBV7-3 and TRBJ2-6; 7 nucleotides agree with TRBD2. The CDR3 runs to 15 residues. From germline, CDR1 is SGHTA and CDR2 FQGTGA. Unmatched junction bases numbered 4, after V lost 8 bases and J lost 0 bases. Here the CDR3 DNA reads TGTGCCAGCGGGAGGGCGATCTCTGGGGCCAACGTCCTGACTTTC. Amino acids: CASGRAISGANVLTF.

This clone was seen only once. This chain uses TRBV5-6 with TRBJ1-1, with D hard to call. CDR1 is SGHDT, CDR2 YYEEEE, per germline. The CDR3 is made up of 12 amino acids. Deletions cut 2 bases from V and 0 bases from J, with 2 bases between. CDR3 amino acids: CASSFMNTEAFF. Written as DNA, the CDR3 is TGTGCCAGCAGCTTCATGAACACTGAAGCTTTCTTT.

The gene calls are TRBV6-6 and TRBJ1-4; 9 bases are shared with TRBD1. The CDR3 runs to 14 residues. V shed 0 bases and J 10 bases; nucleotides not matched to a gene: 3. The germline V gene has CDR1 MNHNY and CDR2 SVGAGI (reference sequence). CDR3 DNA sequence: TGTGCCAGCAGTTACTCACAGGGGGCAATAAAACTGTTTTTT. It specifies CASSYSQGAIKLFF.

CDR3 DNA: TGTGCCAGCAGCATCGGACGGATGAACACTGAAGCTTTCTTT. This sequence encodes CASSIGRMNTEAFF. The chain employs TRBV5-5 and TRBJ1-1; D gene unclear. The V end lost 4 bases, the J end lost 0 bases, and 10 bases lay between the germline ends. Per germline, CDR1 SGHKS and CDR2 YYEKEE (reference sequence). The CDR3 length is 14 residues.

This chain joins TRBV5-4 and TRBJ2-7, with 8 bases that match TRBD1. The CDR3 runs to 14 residues. In germline, CDR1 is SGHNT, CDR2 YYREEE (reference sequence). With 3 bases clipped from V and 3 bases from J, the junction kept 5 bases outside the gene matches. CDR3 region: CASSSRTGNYEQYF. CDR3 DNA: TGTGCCAGCAGCTCAAGGACAGGGAACTACGAGCAGTACTTC.